The text below deals with one T cell receptor (beta chain). Its antigen is currently unknown. The germline gives CDR1 SGHNT, CDR2 YYREEE (reference sequence). The CDR3 extends over 16 amino acids. V lost 4 bases, J lost 1 base, and 4 bases stayed unmatched. The data originate from a study of cytomegalovirus exposure and HLA in healthy donors. The PCR had 60 Vbeta and 13 Jbeta primers. Assay: immunoSEQ multiplex PCR; the TCRdb copy retains only in-frame clones and omits some. The profile shows around 150,000 clones, roughly three fifths of them singletons. Findings and limits, study-wide: Previous analysis showed most TCR beta V segments were productive about 90% or about 30% of the time.

The source is a woman aged 40-49 years in good health and CMV-seronegative. This chain joins TRBV5-4 and TRBJ2-3; 12 bases fit TRBD2. Sequenced: PBMCs. The CDR3 coding sequence is TGTGCCAGCAGCGCGTGGACTAGCGGGGGCACAGATACGCAGTATTTT. It is translated as CASSAWTSGGTDTQYF.